These 29 T cell receptor beta chains were all obtained from the same sample, sequenced in a study of T cells after yellow fever vaccination. TCRdb reprocessed the 5' RACE reads with MiXCR, giving one entry per CDR3 protein. The sample consists of a few hundred thousand distinct CDR3 sequences, around 7% of them appearing once. The sequenced sample was PBMCs, obtained approximately 47 days after the first yellow fever vaccination. These receptors all stem from a man aged 18 to 35 who received the YFV17D yellow fever vaccine.

This clonotype was seen a few times. The rearrangement joins TRBV7-2 to TRBJ1-6; D may be TRBD1 (5 bases). The CDR3 loop spans 15 amino acids. The germline V gene encodes CDR1 SGHTA and CDR2 FQGNSA. Trimming took 2 bases from V and 10 from J, leaving 15 bases between them. CDR3 in amino acids: CASSLQWGTGSPLHF. The DNA of the CDR3 is TGTGCCAGCAGCTTACAGTGGGGGACCGGGTCACCCCTCCACTTT.

This clonotype occurred once. The chain uses TRBV4-3 and TRBJ2-6; D may be TRBD1 or TRBD2 (7 bases each). There are 19 residues in the CDR3. Germline CDR1 LGHNA, CDR2 YSLEER. Deletions cut 0 bases from V and 0 bases from J, with 15 bases between. The CDR3 DNA reads as TGCGCCAGCAGCCAAGACGGGAGGACAGGTTCCTCTGGGGCCAACGTCCTGACTTTC. Residues: CASSQDGRTGSSGANVLTF.

This clonotype was seen a few times. This chain connects TRBV10-3 to TRBJ2-7, with 14 positions matching TRBD2. The germline gives CDR1 ENHRY, CDR2 SYGVKD. Trimming took 4 bases from V and 2 from J; bases not matched to a gene: 4. This CDR3 is built from 16 residues. CDR3 DNA sequence: TGTGCCATCAGTGGGGGGACTAGCGGGGGTCCCTACGAGCAGTACGTC. Translated: CAISGGTSGGPYEQYV.

This clonotype has a handful of counts. V usage is TRBV3-1 and J usage is TRBJ2-3; D gene uncertain. The CDR3 covers 14 residues. Between the trimmed V and J ends, which lost 3 bases and 6 bases, there was a span of 13 bases. CDR1 and CDR2 from the germline V gene are LGHDT and YNNKEL (reference sequence). CDR3 residues: CASSQRSSFDTQYF. CDR3 coding DNA: TGTGCCAGCAGCCAGCGGAGCAGCTTCGATACGCAGTATTTT.

The rearrangement links TRBV20-1 to TRBJ1-5; D gene ambiguous. V lost 5 bases to trimming and J lost 2 bases, with 13 bases between them. Germline V lookup: CDR1 DFQATT, CDR2 SNEGSKA (reference sequence). The CDR3 loop spans 14 amino acids. This chain's CDR3 is CSAGRPSGNQPQHF. In nucleotides, the CDR3 is TGCAGTGCTGGTCGACCTTCGGGCAATCAGCCCCAGCATTTT.

This rearrangement joins TRBV12-3 or TRBV12-4 to TRBJ2-2; D unclear. This CDR3 spans 12 amino acids. Between the trimmed V and J ends, which lost 7 bases and 2 bases, there was a span of 5 bases. The CDR3 protein is CASTVNTGELFF. In DNA, the CDR3 is TGTGCCAGCACCGTAAACACCGGGGAGCTGTTTTTT.

This clonotype was counted only a few times. J is TRBJ2-1 and V is TRBV20-1; possible D gene TRBD2, 6 bases. The CDR3 runs 13 residues. Looked up from germline, CDR1 is DFQATT and CDR2 is SNEGSKA (reference sequence). V dropped 3 bases and J dropped 6 bases, with 12 bases sitting between them. The CDR3 is CSARGEAANEQFF. CDR3 coding DNA: TGCAGTGCTAGGGGGGAGGCAGCCAATGAGCAGTTCTTC.

This sequence joins TRBV12-3 or TRBV12-4 and TRBJ1-3; D is unclear. The CDR3 covers 15 residues. The germline V and J ends were trimmed by 4 bases and 1 base, with 11 bases remaining between them. The chain's CDR3 is CASSSDLFSGNTIYF. The CDR3 DNA reads as TGTGCCAGCAGTTCCGACCTTTTTTCTGGAAACACCATATATTTT.

The CDR3 reads CASSVDRGRIIGEKLFF. For the CDR3, the DNA is TGTGCCAGCAGCGTGGACAGGGGTCGTATAATCGGGGAAAAACTGTTTTTT. This sequence joins TRBV5-4 and TRBJ1-4; TRBD1 aligns across 9 bases. The V gene's germline CDR1 is SGHNT and CDR2 YYREEE (reference sequence). This CDR3 is built from 17 residues. V trimming: 4 bases; J trimming: 8 bases; junction bases outside the gene matches: 15.

The genes are TRBV30 and TRBJ2-3; D perhaps matches TRBD1 (7 bases). The V end was cut by 4 bases, the J end by 3 bases, with 17 bases between. Germline lookup yields CDR1 GTSNPN and CDR2 SVGIG (reference sequence). The length of the CDR3 is 15 residues. CDR3 coding DNA: TGTGCCTGGAAATGGGCAGGGGGGTTAACAGATACGCAGTATTTT. Its translation: CAWKWAGGLTDTQYF. The entire variable domain, with the rest obtained from reference TRBV30 and TRBJ2-3, is as follows: SQTIHQWPATLVQPVGSPLSLECTVEGTSNPNLYWYRQAAGRGLQLLFYSVGIGQISSEVPQNLSASRPQDRQFILSSKKLLLSDSGFYLCAWKWAGGLTDTQYFGPGTRLTVL.

This clonotype was found a few times. The chain recombines TRBV7-9 with TRBJ2-2, with D hard to call. CDR3 length equals 14 residues. Germline CDR1 is SEHNR and CDR2 is FQNEAQ (reference sequence). The V gene lost 4 bases and the J gene lost 6 bases, with 12 bases spanning the gap. CDR3 DNA sequence: TGTGCCAGCAGCTCGGGCAGTCCAGCCGGGGAGCTGTTTTTT. It codes for CASSSGSPAGELFF.

This clonotype was detected only a few times. The chain links TRBV5-1 to TRBJ2-7, with D possibly called TRBD1 or TRBD2 (5 bases each). The germline V and J ends were trimmed by 0 bases and 7 bases, with 17 bases remaining between them. Germline CDR1 and CDR2: SGHRS and YFSETQ. This CDR3 contains 15 residues. The CDR3 sequence: CASSLVRGAEKEQYF. For the CDR3, the DNA is TGCGCCAGCAGCTTGGTGAGGGGAGCGGAGAAAGAGCAGTACTTC.

This chain connects TRBV7-9 to TRBJ2-7; D not certain. The germline CDR1 and CDR2 sequences are SEHNR and FQNEAQ (reference sequence). V was trimmed by 1 base and J by 3 bases, leaving 10 bases between them. The CDR3 contains 14 residues. CDR3 residues: CASSLEEVYYEQYF. CDR3 in DNA: TGTGCCAGCAGCTTAGAAGAGGTGTACTACGAGCAGTACTTC.

The chain has TRBV7-2 and TRBJ1-2; D is unclear. Germline lookup yields CDR1 SGHTA and CDR2 FQGNSA. The CDR3 runs 11 residues. Deletions cut 4 bases from V and 6 bases from J, with 6 bases between. In DNA, the CDR3 is TGTGCCAGCAGCTCCAGACATGGCTACACCTTC. Protein sequence: CASSSRHGYTF.

This chain links TRBV7-8 with TRBJ1-1; D ambiguous. CDR1 is SGHVS and CDR2 is FQNEAQ in the germline V gene. This CDR3 has 16 amino acids. Trimming took off 1 base at V and 5 bases at J, with 17 bases between the two ends. The CDR3 bases are TGTGCCAGCAGCTTAGAGGCCCGACCGCTGGGTACTGAAGCTTTCTTT. The encoded protein is CASSLEARPLGTEAFF.

The table lists this clonotype with a few counts. The chain links TRBV15 to TRBJ2-7; D might be TRBD2 (7 bases). Germline V gives CDR1 LNHNV, CDR2 YYDKDF (reference sequence). The CDR3 loop spans 16 amino acids. V lost 0 bases, J lost 3 bases, and 15 bases lay in between. The CDR3 loop reads CATSREGGGTDYEQYF. The CDR3 bases are TGTGCCACCAGCAGAGAAGGGGGGGGGACGGACTACGAGCAGTACTTC.

There are many counts of this clonotype. This chain connects TRBV3-1 to TRBJ2-5; D is ambiguous. Germline V CDR1 and CDR2: LGHDT, YNNKEL (reference sequence). The CDR3 covers 14 residues. With 6 bases removed from V and 5 bases from J, the gap between germline ends came to 16 bases. The CDR3 coding sequence is TGTGCCAGCAGTCCTCCAAGAATTGGGGAGACCCAGTACTTC. It codes for CASSPPRIGETQYF.

The V and J genes are TRBV29-1 and TRBJ2-2, with TRBD1 matching over 7 bases. V lost 7 bases, J lost 6 bases, and 5 bases stayed unmatched. CDR3 length: 12 amino acids. Germline CDR1 SQVTM, CDR2 ANQGSEA. The CDR3 here is CSGQGSSGELFF. The CDR3 nucleotides read TGCAGCGGACAGGGATCCTCCGGGGAGCTGTTTTTT.

This clonotype came up many times. The chain links TRBV10-3 to TRBJ2-5; TRBD2 matches at 12 bases. Germline V lookup: CDR1 ENHRY, CDR2 SYGVKD. The CDR3 has 14 residues. Germline trimming cut 8 bases from V and 5 bases from J; bases unmatched to any gene: 6. For the CDR3, the DNA is TGTGCCATCCAATCCGGACTAGCGGGGGAGACCCAGTACTTC. This translates into CAIQSGLAGETQYF.

This clonotype occurred a few times. The rearrangement joins TRBV9 to TRBJ2-5; 8 bases line up with TRBD1. Germline V lookup: CDR1 SGDLS, CDR2 YYNGEE. V dropped 4 bases and J dropped 2; count of bases not matched to a gene: 10. The CDR3 has 16 residues. The CDR3 DNA reads as TGTGCCAGCAGCAGCAGTCCACGACAGGGGCAAGAGACCCAGTACTTC. As protein: CASSSSPRQGQETQYF.

This clonotype was observed a handful of times. This chain uses TRBV11-2 with TRBJ2-1; the D gene is possibly TRBD2 (5 bases). The CDR3 sequence is 20 residues long. Looked up from germline, CDR1 is SGHAT and CDR2 is FQNNGV. V was cut by 1 base and J by 1 base, with 23 bases left in between. As DNA, the CDR3 is TGTGCCAGCAGCTTAGGGGATACTAGAGGACTCGTGCCTTCCTACAATGAGCAGTTCTTC. It specifies CASSLGDTRGLVPSYNEQFF.

V gene TRBV14 combines with J gene TRBJ2-1; TRBD2 matches 14 bases. Germline assignment: CDR1 SGHDN and CDR2 FVKESK. V lost 4 bases, J lost 15 bases, and 8 bases stayed unmatched. The CDR3 is made up of 14 amino acids. The CDR3 region is CASSRYGLAGGLFF. CDR3 coding DNA: TGTGCCAGCAGCCGGTACGGACTAGCGGGGGGTTTGTTCTTC.

This clonotype was detected only a few times. The genes are TRBV4-2 and TRBJ1-3; D uncertain. The CDR3 is made up of 15 amino acids. V dropped 0 bases and J dropped 4 bases, with 10 bases sitting between them. Germline CDR1 LGHNA, CDR2 YNFKEQ. The chain's CDR3 is CASSQDRGSGNTIYF. CDR3 nucleotide sequence: TGTGCCAGCAGCCAAGATCGAGGGTCAGGAAACACCATATATTTT.

This clonotype was counted between two and nine times. The rearrangement joins TRBV12-3 or TRBV12-4 to TRBJ1-6; 7 bases map to TRBD1. After removal of 4 bases from V and 9 bases from J, the junction contained 18 bases not matched to a gene. The CDR3 is made up of 18 amino acids. This CDR3 is CASSWGQLTRSGRSPLHF. In DNA, the CDR3 is TGTGCCAGCAGTTGGGGACAGCTTACTCGTTCAGGCCGTTCACCCCTCCACTTT.

This clonotype has ten or more counts. CDR3 in amino acids: CASKPDPTNEKLFF. The DNA of the CDR3 is TGCGCCAGCAAACCGGACCCAACTAATGAAAAACTGTTTTTT. This chain uses TRBV5-1 with TRBJ1-4, with D unclear. In germline, CDR1 is SGHRS, CDR2 YFSETQ. Trimming removed 6 bases from V and 0 bases from J, with 9 bases in between. The CDR3 extends over 14 amino acids.

Note on this clonotype: Just one base apart from a much larger clone, this may be a read error. V usage is TRBV12-3 or TRBV12-4 and J usage is TRBJ2-5; D gene ambiguous. V lost 4 bases and J lost 5, with 8 bases in between. The CDR3 has 12 amino acids. CDR3 sequence reads: CASSYIPETQYF. Here the CDR3 DNA reads TGTGCCAGCAGTTATATACCGGAGACCCAGTACTTC.

The chain links TRBV5-1 to TRBJ2-3; TRBD1 matches at 8 bases. There are 14 residues in the CDR3. After removal of 4 bases from V and 1 base from J, the junction contained 2 bases not matched to a gene. Germline CDR1 and CDR2: SGHRS and YFSETQ. In DNA form, the CDR3 reads TGCGCCAGCAGCCCGGACAGGGGCACAGATACGCAGTATTTT. The encoded protein is CASSPDRGTDTQYF.

V usage is TRBV20-1 and J usage is TRBJ1-2; weak D call: TRBD1 (6 bases). Germline V gives CDR1 DFQATT, CDR2 SNEGSKA (reference sequence). The V end was cut by 3 bases, the J end by 4 bases, with 15 bases between. This CDR3 comprises 14 residues. The CDR3 protein is CSARSGRGLYGYTF. The CDR3 region has the DNA TGCAGTGCTAGGTCCGGCAGGGGCCTCTATGGCTACACCTTC.

This clonotype was counted only a few times. The V gene is TRBV7-8, the J gene TRBJ2-7; D is undetermined. Per the germline V gene, CDR1 is SGHVS and CDR2 is FQNEAQ. Trimming stripped 4 bases from V and 5 bases from J, with 18 bases between. The CDR3 spans 15 residues. The CDR3 DNA reads as TGTGCCAGCAGCTCCACCCCGGCTAACACAAACGAGCAGTACTTC. Encoded protein: CASSSTPANTNEQYF.